The 4 T cell receptor beta chains reported below all come from one sample, sequenced in a study of blood T cell repertoires in COVID-19. The assay was immunoSEQ multiplex PCR, and TCRdb's table has in-frame clones only and misses some. The sample lists some 700,000 clones, 75% to 90% occurring once. Sequencing input: peripheral blood. These receptor sequences come from a woman aged 18 to 35 with acute or convalescent COVID-19.

This clone occurred once. In the same sample, other DNA sequences code for this CDR3. The chain links TRBV6-5 to TRBJ2-2, with a tentative D call TRBD1 (5 bases). This CDR3 has 14 amino acids. Germline-derived CDR1 and CDR2 are MNHEY and SVGAGI. Trimming removed 5 bases from V and 2 bases from J, with 9 bases in between. The CDR3 loop reads CASSSQGNTGELFF. The CDR3 DNA is TGTGCCAGCAGTAGTCAGGGTAACACCGGGGAGCTGTTTTTT.

The chain joins TRBV9 to TRBJ2-4; 12 nucleotides agree with TRBD2. The length of the CDR3 is 18 residues. V lost 3 bases to trimming and J lost 5 bases; unmatched junction nucleotides: 12. Germline-derived CDR1 and CDR2 are SGDLS and YYNGEE. The DNA for the CDR3 is TGTGCCAGCAGCGCAGAACTAGCGGGGGGCTTATCAGAAAACATTCAGTACTTC. Amino acid sequence: CASSAELAGGLSENIQYF.

In this sample, this clone turned up a few times. This rearrangement joins TRBV7-8 to TRBJ1-1; 7 bases align to TRBD1. The CDR3 extends over 15 amino acids. Looked up from germline, CDR1 is SGHVS and CDR2 is FQNEAQ. Trimming at V came to 5 bases and at J to 6 bases, leaving 12 bases not matched to a gene. The CDR3 spells CASSLETGRRSEAFF. In DNA form, the CDR3 reads TGTGCCAGCAGCCTAGAGACAGGGAGAAGATCTGAAGCTTTCTTT.

The V and J genes are TRBV14 and TRBJ1-6, with TRBD1 matching over 8 bases. Germline V gene sequence: CDR1 SGHDN, CDR2 FVKESK. The ends lost 4 bases at V and 7 bases at J; junction bases unmatched: 6. This CDR3 is 15 amino acids long. The CDR3 spells CASSLRDRPNSPLHF. The CDR3 DNA sequence: TGTGCCAGCAGCCTCCGGGACAGGCCCAATTCACCCCTCCACTTT.